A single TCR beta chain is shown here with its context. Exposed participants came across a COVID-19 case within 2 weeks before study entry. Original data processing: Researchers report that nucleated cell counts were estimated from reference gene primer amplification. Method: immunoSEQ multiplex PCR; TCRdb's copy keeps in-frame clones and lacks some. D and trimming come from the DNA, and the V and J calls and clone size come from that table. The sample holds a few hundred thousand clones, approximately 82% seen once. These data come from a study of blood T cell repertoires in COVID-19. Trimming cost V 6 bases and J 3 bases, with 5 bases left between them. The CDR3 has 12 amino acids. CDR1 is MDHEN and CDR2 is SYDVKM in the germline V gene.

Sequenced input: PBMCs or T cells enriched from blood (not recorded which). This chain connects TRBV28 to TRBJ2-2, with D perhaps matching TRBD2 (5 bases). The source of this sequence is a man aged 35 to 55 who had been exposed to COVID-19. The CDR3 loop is CASRGDTGELFF. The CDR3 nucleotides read TGTGCCAGCAGGGGAGACACCGGGGAGCTGTTTTTT.